One and the same sample provided the 3 T cell receptor beta chains below, sequenced in a study of T cell changes during pregnancy in multiple sclerosis. The method was immunoSEQ multiplex PCR; TCRdb's version includes in-frame clones alone and lacks a portion of them. The data show tens of thousands of clones, with 90% to 95% seen just once and around 0.41% held by the top ten. The source was CD4+ T cells from peripheral blood mononuclear cells, collected before pregnancy. These TCRs come from a female donor with multiple sclerosis, enrolled in a pregnancy study.

In its sample, this clone was seen once. The chain recombines TRBV6-6 with TRBJ1-2, with 7 nucleotides matching TRBD1. The CDR3 is 15 amino acids. V shed 6 bases and J 1 base; nucleotides not matched to a gene: 8. The germline CDR1 and CDR2 sequences are MNHNY and SVGAGI (reference sequence). The CDR3 region is CASRSPGTVNYGYTF. CDR3 bases: TGTGCCAGCAGAAGTCCCGGGACAGTTAACTATGGCTACACCTTC.

The chain has TRBV19 and TRBJ1-4; D is possibly TRBD1 (5 bases). Germline V gives CDR1 LNHDA, CDR2 SQIVND (reference sequence). V was pared by 3 bases and J by 5 bases, with 19 bases between. This CDR3 region has 17 residues. CDR3 in DNA: TGTGCCAGTAGTATGCCCCGTCGCCAGGGATTGAATGAAAAACTGTTTTTT. Protein sequence: CASSMPRRQGLNEKLFF. The full variable domain, with the rest looked up from reference TRBV19 and TRBJ1-4, is DGGITQSPKYLFRKEGQNVTLSCEQNLNHDAMYWYRQDPGQGLRLIYYSQIVNDFQKGDIAEGYSVSREKKESFPLTVTSAQKNPTAFYLCASSMPRRQGLNEKLFFGSGTQLSVL.

The V gene is TRBV7-6, the J gene TRBJ1-3; D might be TRBD1 (6 bases). Germline loops: CDR1 SGHVS, CDR2 FNYEAQ. This CDR3 contains 19 residues. V lost 4 bases and J lost 0, with 22 bases in between. CDR3 sequence reads: CASSYPFGGRKTSGNTIYF. The CDR3 DNA sequence: TGTGCCAGCAGCTACCCTTTCGGGGGGCGAAAAACCTCTGGAAACACCATATATTTT.